This T cell receptor (beta chain) was captured by sequencing in a study of regulatory T cells in long-lasting Graves disease. iRepertoire HTBI primers and Arm-PCR of CDR3 regions built TCR beta libraries. One entry per CDR3 protein results from TCRdb running MiXCR on the multiplex PCR reads. The sample consists of a few hundred thousand distinct CDR3 sequences, roughly a fifth of them appearing once. This clonotype was picked up a small number of times. Its antigen is unidentified. The trim removed 1 base at V and 6 bases at J, leaving 6 bases unmatched. This CDR3 has 15 residues. Germline V gene sequence: CDR1 DFQATT, CDR2 SNEGSKA (reference sequence). Study-level points and caveats: Persistent cases of Graves' showed reduced TCR diversity relative to newly diagnosed patients. Persistent disease preferred TRBV28, TRBJ1-2 and TRBJ2-5.

Time point here: persistent/refractory GD, antithyroid drugs over 5 years with positive TRAb. From PBMCs, RNA was extracted and then used to make the TCR library. This TCR came from a female donor with Graves disease. Sequenced here: peripheral blood mononuclear cells (PBMCs), sampled when the disease was refractory, from a patient treated with antithyroid drugs. The chain employs TRBV20-1 and TRBJ2-2, with 9 bases lining up with TRBD2. The CDR3: CSARVAGVWPGELFF. In nucleotides, the CDR3 is TGCAGTGCTAGAGTAGCGGGAGTTTGGCCCGGGGAGCTGTTTTTT.